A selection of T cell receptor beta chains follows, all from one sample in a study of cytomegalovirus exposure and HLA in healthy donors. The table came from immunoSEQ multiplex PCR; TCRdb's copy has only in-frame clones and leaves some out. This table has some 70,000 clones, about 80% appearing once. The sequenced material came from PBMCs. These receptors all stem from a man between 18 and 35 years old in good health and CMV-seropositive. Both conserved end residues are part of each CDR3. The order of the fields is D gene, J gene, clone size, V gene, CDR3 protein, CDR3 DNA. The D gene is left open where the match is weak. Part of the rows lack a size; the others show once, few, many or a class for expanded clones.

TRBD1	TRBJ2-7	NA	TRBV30	CACTRTGNAYEQYF	TGTGCCTGTACAAGGACAGGAAATGCCTACGAGCAGTACTTC
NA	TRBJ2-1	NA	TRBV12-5	CASGLIYEQFF	TGTGCTAGTGGTTTAATCTATGAGCAGTTCTTC
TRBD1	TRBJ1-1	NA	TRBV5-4	CASSLGGTGGNPTEAFF	TGTGCCAGCAGCTTGGGGGGGACAGGGGGCAATCCAACTGAAGCTTTCTTT
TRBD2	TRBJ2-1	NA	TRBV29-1	CSVPGLAGVNEQFF	TGCAGCGTTCCAGGGCTAGCGGGAGTGAATGAGCAGTTCTTC
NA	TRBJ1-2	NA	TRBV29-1	CSVSEGYGYTF	TGCAGCGTTTCAGAGGGCTATGGCTACACCTTC
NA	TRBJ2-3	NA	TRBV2	CASNWRSDTQYF	TGTGCCAGCAACTGGAGGTCGGATACGCAGTATTTT
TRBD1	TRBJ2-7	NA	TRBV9	CASSAGTGTDYEQYF	TGTGCCAGCAGCGCCGGGACAGGGACCGACTACGAGCAGTACTTC
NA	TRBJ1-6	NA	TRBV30	CAWSKVGPYSSPLHF	TGTGCCTGGAGCAAGGTGGGGCCGTATTCTTCACCCCTCCACTTT
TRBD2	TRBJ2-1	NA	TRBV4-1	CASSQELAGGYNEQFF	TGCGCCAGCAGCCAAGAACTAGCGGGGGGATACAATGAGCAGTTCTTC
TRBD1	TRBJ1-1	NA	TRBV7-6	CASSLGQRNTEAFF	TGTGCCAGCAGCTTGGGACAGAGGAACACTGAAGCTTTCTTT
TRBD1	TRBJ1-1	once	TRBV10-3	CAISEQGGGTEAFF	TGTGCCATCAGTGAGCAGGGGGGAGGCACTGAAGCTTTCTTT
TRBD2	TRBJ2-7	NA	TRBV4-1	CASRLREAAAYEQYF	TGCGCCAGCAGACTTCGGGAGGCCGCGGCATACGAGCAGTACTTC
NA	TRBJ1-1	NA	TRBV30	CAIQGRGTEAFF	TGTGCCATACAGGGCCGAGGCACTGAAGCTTTCTTT
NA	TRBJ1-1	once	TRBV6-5	CASLMVGATNTEAFF	TGTGCCAGTCTGATGGTGGGGGCGACGAACACTGAAGCTTTCTTT
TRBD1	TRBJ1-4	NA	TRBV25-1	CASSESVHVGQGAGKLFF	TGTGCCAGCAGTGAATCTGTTCATGTGGGACAGGGGGCTGGAAAACTGTTTTTT
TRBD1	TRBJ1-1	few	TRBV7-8	CASSSDRGAEAFF	TGTGCCAGCAGCTCCGACAGGGGGGCTGAAGCTTTCTTT
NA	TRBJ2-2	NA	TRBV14	CASSPGLYTGELFF	TGTGCCAGCAGCCCCGGACTCTACACCGGGGAGCTGTTTTTT
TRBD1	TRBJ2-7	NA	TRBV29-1	CWTGTLFYEQYF	TGCTGGACAGGGACGCTTTTCTACGAGCAGTACTTC
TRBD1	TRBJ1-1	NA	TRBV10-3	CAISEADRGNTEAFF	TGTGCCATCAGTGAGGCCGACAGGGGGAACACTGAAGCTTTCTTT
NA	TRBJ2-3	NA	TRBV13	CASSQGTDTQYF	TGTGCCAGCAGCCAGGGGACCGATACGCAGTATTTT
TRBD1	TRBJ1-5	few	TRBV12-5	CASGLGCSRGRISSNQPQHF	TGTGCTAGTGGTTTGGGATGCAGCAGGGGGCGAATATCGAGCAATCAGCCCCAGCATTTT
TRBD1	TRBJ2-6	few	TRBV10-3	CAISWTGVSGANVLTF	TGTGCCATCAGTTGGACAGGGGTATCTGGGGCCAACGTCCTGACTTTC
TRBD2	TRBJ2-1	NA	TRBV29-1	CSINLAGGGLNEQFF	TGCAGCATTAACCTAGCGGGAGGGGGCCTGAATGAGCAGTTCTTC
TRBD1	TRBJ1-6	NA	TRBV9	CASSVGQGNSPLHF	TGTGCCAGCAGCGTCGGACAGGGGAATTCACCCCTCCACTTT
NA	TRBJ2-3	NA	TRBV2	CASNREGTDTQYF	TGTGCCAGCAACCGGGAAGGGACAGATACGCAGTATTTT
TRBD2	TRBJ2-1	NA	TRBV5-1	CASRLSGGEQFF	TGCGCCAGCAGGCTTAGCGGGGGTGAGCAGTTCTTC
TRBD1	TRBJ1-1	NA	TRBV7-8	CASSPGTGGTEAFF	TGTGCCAGCAGCCCCGGGACAGGGGGCACTGAAGCTTTCTTT
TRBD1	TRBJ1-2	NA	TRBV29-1	CSVTTGTGYGYTF	TGCAGCGTTACGACCGGGACAGGGTATGGCTACACCTTC
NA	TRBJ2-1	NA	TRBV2	CASSPRGAGGNEQFF	TGTGCCAGCAGTCCCAGGGGGGCAGGCGGCAATGAGCAGTTCTTC
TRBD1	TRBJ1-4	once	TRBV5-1	CASSGQGATNEKLFF	TGCGCCAGCAGCGGACAGGGAGCAACTAATGAAAAACTGTTTTTT
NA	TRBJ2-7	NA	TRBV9	CASSAGTLSYEQYF	TGTGCCAGCAGCGCTGGGACTTTATCCTACGAGCAGTACTTC
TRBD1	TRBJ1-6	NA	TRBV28	CASSKTGVTYNSPLHF	TGTGCCAGCAGCAAGACAGGGGTGACCTATAATTCACCCCTCCACTTT
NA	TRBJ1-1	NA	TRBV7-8	CASSWVGENTEAFF	TGTGCCAGCAGCTGGGTAGGGGAGAACACTGAAGCTTTCTTT
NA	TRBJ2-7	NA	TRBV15	CATSLPLGTLGGYEQYF	TGTGCCACCAGCCTACCCTTAGGGACTCTTGGGGGGTACGAGCAGTACTTC
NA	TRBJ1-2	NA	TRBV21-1	CASNPTGLNYGYTF	TGTGCCAGCAATCCGACAGGTCTAAACTATGGCTACACCTTC
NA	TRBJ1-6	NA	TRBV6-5	CASRRDSYNSPLHF	TGTGCCAGCAGGCGGGACTCCTATAATTCACCCCTCCACTTT
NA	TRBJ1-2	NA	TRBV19	CASSPREGLGYTF	TGTGCCAGTAGTCCCCGGGAGGGGCTTGGCTACACCTTC
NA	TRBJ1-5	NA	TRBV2	CASSSTGFGQPQHF	TGTGCCAGCAGTTCCACAGGGTTTGGTCAGCCCCAGCATTTT
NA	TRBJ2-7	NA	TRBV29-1	CSVSSDSYEQYF	TGCAGCGTCTCTAGCGACTCCTACGAGCAGTACTTC
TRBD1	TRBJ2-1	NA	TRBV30	CAWDLQGSEQFF	TGTGCCTGGGACCTACAGGGGAGTGAGCAGTTCTTC
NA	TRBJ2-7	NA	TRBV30	CAWSVMGAVEQYF	TGTGCCTGGAGTGTAATGGGGGCGGTTGAGCAGTACTTC
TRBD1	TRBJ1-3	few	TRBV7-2	CASSRDPGTGGNTIYF	TGTGCCAGCAGCCGCGACCCCGGGACAGGGGGAAACACCATATATTTT
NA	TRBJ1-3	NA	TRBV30	CAWSSQRGRSRAKGNTIYF	TGTGCCTGGAGTTCGCAGCGGGGCCGATCGAGAGCCAAGGGAAACACCATATATTTT
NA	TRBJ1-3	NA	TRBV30	CAWSDLDTIYF	TGTGCCTGGAGTGACTTGGACACCATATATTTT
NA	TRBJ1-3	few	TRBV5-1	CASRGGSAIYF	TGCGCCAGCAGGGGGGGATCCGCCATATATTTT
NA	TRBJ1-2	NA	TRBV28	CASSPQAGARGYTF	TGTGCCAGCAGTCCCCAGGCGGGGGCGCGCGGCTACACCTTC
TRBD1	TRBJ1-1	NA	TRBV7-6	CASSLTGTEEAFF	TGTGCCAGCAGCTTAACCGGGACAGAGGAAGCTTTCTTT
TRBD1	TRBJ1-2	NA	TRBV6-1	CASSVEDRGGYTF	TGTGCCAGCAGTGTGGAAGACAGGGGTGGCTACACCTTC
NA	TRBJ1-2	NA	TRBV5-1	CASSPGTGTGGGGYTF	TGCGCCAGCAGCCCCGGGACGGGGACCGGGGGGGGCGGCTACACCTTC
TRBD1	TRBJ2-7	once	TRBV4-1	CASSQDLGPPDRYYEQYF	TGCGCCAGCAGCCAAGATCTTGGGCCACCGGACAGGTACTACGAGCAGTACTTC
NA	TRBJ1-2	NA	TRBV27	CASSDGFGGYTF	TGTGCCAGCAGCGACGGCTTCGGGGGCTACACCTTC
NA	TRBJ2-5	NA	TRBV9	CASSVGGLSRETQYF	TGTGCCAGCAGCGTAGGGGGACTTAGCAGAGAGACCCAGTACTTC